The rows below give T cell receptor beta chains drawn from one sample of a study of OX40 agonist ivuxolimab in advanced cancers. Repertoires were generated with immunoSEQ multiplex PCR, while TCRdb's copy carries only in-frame clones and drops some. This sample carries 70,000 to 95,000 clones, approximately 91% of them seen once, and the ten largest clones take over 10%. Sample: CD4+ or CD8+ T cells sorted from blood, taken in a trial of the OX40 agonist ivuxolimab. The receptors were sampled from an adult with an advanced solid tumor such as melanoma, head and neck, liver or kidney cancer. The CDR3 runs from the conserved cysteine through the conserved F or W. A D gene is named only where the DNA matches it firmly. Clone size appears in some rows only: once, few, many, or a class for an expanded clone.

j_gene | d_gene | abundance | v_gene | CDR3aa | CDR3nt
TRBJ2-7 | - | - | TRBV7-6 | CASSLRPGANGGEQYF | TGTGCCAGCAGCTTGCGCCCGGGAGCGAACGGAGGCGAGCAGTACTTC
TRBJ2-1 | - | once | TRBV18 | CASSPARQGQRDYNEQFF | TGTGCCAGCTCACCAGCAAGACAGGGACAGCGGGACTACAATGAGCAGTTCTTC
TRBJ1-1 | - | - | TRBV5-1 | CASSLKGDTEAFF | TGCGCCAGCAGCCTAAAGGGGGACACTGAAGCTTTCTTT
TRBJ2-1 | TRBD2 | - | TRBV2 | CASRHRAGDSDNEQFF | TGTGCCAGCAGGCATAGAGCGGGAGACTCAGACAATGAGCAGTTCTTC
TRBJ2-7 | TRBD1 | - | TRBV18 | CASSVRQGLTYEQYF | TGTGCCAGCTCAGTACGACAGGGGCTAACCTACGAGCAGTACTTC
TRBJ2-5 | - | - | TRBV18 | CASSPPGRPYQETQYF | TGTGCCAGCTCACCACCGGGACGACCGTACCAAGAGACCCAGTACTTC
TRBJ1-2 | - | - | TRBV19 | CASSIGAGNYGYTF | TGTGCCAGTAGTATAGGGGCAGGCAACTATGGCTACACCTTC
TRBJ2-7 | - | - | TRBV27 | CASSSGGEQYF | TGTGCCAGCAGTTCTGGGGGCGAGCAGTACTTC
TRBJ2-2 | - | - | TRBV9 | CASTNPGGSGELFF | TGTGCCAGCACCAACCCGGGTGGGAGTGGGGAGCTGTTTTTT
TRBJ2-7 | - | once | TRBV28 | CASSLVSYEQYF | TGTGCCAGCAGTTTAGTTTCCTACGAGCAGTACTTC
TRBJ2-7 | TRBD1 | - | TRBV11-3 | CASSRDRGVLYEQYF | TGTGCCAGCAGCCGGGACAGGGGCGTCCTCTACGAGCAGTACTTC
TRBJ2-1 | - | once | TRBV13 | CASSERIHSYNEQFF | TGTGCCAGCAGCGAGCGGATACACTCCTACAATGAGCAGTTCTTC
TRBJ2-7 | - | - | TRBV29-1 | CSVEGAGMQSEQYF | TGCAGCGTTGAGGGGGCTGGTATGCAAAGCGAGCAGTACTTC
TRBJ2-1 | TRBD2 | - | TRBV5-1 | CASSLLLRGAYNEQFF | TGCGCCAGCAGCTTGCTGTTGCGGGGGGCCTACAATGAGCAGTTCTTC
TRBJ1-1 | TRBD1 | - | TRBV7-9 | CASSPYRGPTEAFF | TGTGCCAGCAGCCCCTACAGGGGGCCCACTGAAGCTTTCTTT
TRBJ1-5 | - | - | TRBV4-1 | CASSQDMGGDQPQHF | TGCGCCAGCAGCCAAGACATGGGAGGTGATCAGCCCCAGCATTTT
TRBJ2-7 | TRBD1 | - | TRBV6-1 | CASSFRGRSYEQYF | TGTGCCAGCAGCTTCAGGGGGCGCTCCTACGAGCAGTACTTC
TRBJ2-1 | TRBD2 | - | TRBV27 | CASSPLYPPSGSNNEQFF | TGTGCCAGCAGTCCACTTTACCCCCCTAGCGGGAGCAACAATGAGCAGTTCTTC
TRBJ2-2 | - | - | TRBV7-3 | CASSLTPQGNTGELFF | TGTGCCAGCAGCCTAACCCCCCAGGGGAACACCGGGGAGCTGTTTTTT
TRBJ2-7 | - | once | TRBV11-3 | CASSFFVAYEQYF | TGTGCCAGCAGCTTTTTTGTAGCTTACGAGCAGTACTTC
TRBJ2-7 | - | - | TRBV5-1 | CASSLNSEQYF | TGCGCCAGCAGCTTAAACTCCGAGCAGTACTTC
TRBJ2-7 | TRBD1 | - | TRBV4-2 | CASSQDPGGYEQYF | TGTGCCAGCAGCCAAGATCCAGGGGGCTACGAGCAGTACTTC
TRBJ1-1 | - | - | TRBV27 | CASRGGGQFMNTEAFF | TGTGCCAGCAGGGGAGGAGGGCAGTTCATGAACACTGAAGCTTTCTTT
TRBJ2-7 | - | - | TRBV19 | CASSPTVSSYEQYF | TGTGCCAGTAGCCCGACTGTAAGCTCCTACGAGCAGTACTTC
TRBJ2-3 | TRBD1 | - | TRBV29-1 | CSVGPPGQGSTDTQYF | TGCAGCGTAGGACCCCCGGGACAGGGGAGCACAGATACGCAGTATTTT
TRBJ2-2 | - | - | TRBV21-1 | CASSKDSQGYTGELFF | TGTGCCAGCAGCAAAGATTCCCAGGGCTACACCGGGGAGCTGTTTTTT
TRBJ2-1 | - | once | TRBV5-6 | CASSLHGDGLNEQFF | TGTGCCAGCAGCTTACATGGGGACGGCTTGAATGAGCAGTTCTTC
TRBJ2-5 | TRBD2 | - | TRBV7-6 | CASSFRLAGYQETQYF | TGTGCCAGCAGCTTTAGGCTAGCGGGGTACCAAGAGACCCAGTACTTC
TRBJ2-7 | TRBD2 | - | TRBV10-3 | CAISESGASGEQYF | TGTGCCATCAGTGAGTCAGGGGCTAGCGGCGAGCAGTACTTC
TRBJ2-1 | TRBD1 | - | TRBV7-9 | CASSPDRGEQFF | TGTGCCAGCAGTCCCGACAGGGGTGAGCAGTTCTTC
TRBJ2-7 | TRBD1 | once | TRBV29-1 | CSVGGTGGPYEQYF | TGCAGCGTTGGAGGGACAGGGGGACCCTACGAGCAGTACTTC
TRBJ1-4 | TRBD1 | - | TRBV6-1 | CASQRTGSEKLFF | TGTGCCAGCCAGAGGACAGGGTCGGAAAAACTGTTTTTT
TRBJ1-1 | - | - | TRBV7-2 | CASSFYEGITEAFF | TGTGCCAGCAGCTTTTACGAGGGAATCACTGAAGCTTTCTTT
TRBJ2-1 | - | - | TRBV5-6 | CASSLGLIEVF | TGTGCCAGCAGCTTGGGCCTCATAGAGGTCTTC
TRBJ2-1 | TRBD1 | - | TRBV4-1 | CASSQASEKTGGYNEQFF | TGCGCCAGCAGCCAAGCGAGTGAGAAAACAGGGGGATACAATGAGCAGTTCTTC
TRBJ1-3 | - | - | TRBV27 | CASRDLSSGNTIYF | TGTGCCAGCAGAGATTTGAGCTCTGGAAACACCATATATTTT
TRBJ2-6 | - | - | TRBV18 | CASSTGPGANVLTF | TGTGCCAGCTCAACAGGGCCTGGGGCCAACGTCCTGACTTTC
TRBJ1-5 | - | - | TRBV28 | CASSFGGYSNQPQHF | TGTGCCAGCAGTTTCGGCGGCTATAGCAATCAGCCCCAGCATTTT
TRBJ1-5 | - | - | TRBV28 | CASSFLSYFNQPQHF | TGTGCCAGCAGTTTTCTAAGCTACTTTAATCAGCCCCAGCATTTT
TRBJ2-2 | - | - | TRBV29-1 | CSVEWVGLTNTGELFF | TGCAGCGTTGAATGGGTTGGCCTAACGAACACCGGGGAGCTGTTTTTT
TRBJ1-4 | TRBD1 | - | TRBV4-1 | CASSPRQGANEKLFF | TGCGCCAGCAGCCCAAGACAGGGGGCTAATGAAAAACTGTTTTTT
TRBJ2-1 | - | once | TRBV9 | CASRGVNNEQFF | TGTGCCAGCAGGGGAGTAAACAATGAGCAGTTCTTC
TRBJ1-4 | - | - | TRBV2 | CASSEADSDRWSEKLFF | TGTGCCAGCAGTGAAGCCGACTCTGACAGGTGGAGTGAAAAACTGTTTTTT
TRBJ2-7 | - | - | TRBV9 | CASSVLQGGEQYF | TGTGCCAGCAGCGTCCTACAGGGAGGCGAGCAGTACTTC
TRBJ1-4 | - | - | TRBV7-9 | CASSLTGGGRNEKLFF | TGTGCCAGCAGCTTAACGGGTGGGGGAAGGAATGAAAAACTGTTTTTT
TRBJ2-7 | - | - | TRBV4-1 | CASREPTGSAGEQYF | TGCGCCAGCAGAGAACCGACGGGGTCGGCGGGCGAGCAGTACTTC
TRBJ1-4 | TRBD1 | once | TRBV13 | CASSVQGADEKLFF | TGTGCCAGCAGTGTACAGGGGGCGGATGAAAAACTGTTTTTT
TRBJ2-1 | TRBD2 | - | TRBV28 | CASTLLAGVYNEQFF | TGTGCCAGCACCCTACTAGCGGGAGTTTACAATGAGCAGTTCTTC
TRBJ2-3 | TRBD2 | - | TRBV30 | CAWSVNKRLSGRGTDTQYF | TGTGCCTGGAGTGTAAATAAGCGATTAAGCGGGAGGGGGACAGATACGCAGTATTTT
TRBJ2-7 | - | - | TRBV15 | CATSRAGYEQYF | TGTGCCACCAGCAGAGCAGGGTACGAGCAGTACTTC